The subject of this entry is one TCR beta chain. Its antigen is unidentified. The germline V gene has CDR1 SGHTA and CDR2 FQGNSA. CDR3 size: 15 residues. Trimming at V came to 5 bases and at J to 1 base, leaving 2 bases not matched to a gene. The sample originates from a study of T-cell reconstitution after alpha-beta-depleted transplantation in children. Using unique molecular identifiers, the investigators prepared the TCRbeta library. MiXCR was run by TCRdb on the PCR reads, yielding one entry per CDR3 protein. The table shows around 440,000 distinct CDR3 sequences, with more than 9% occurring only once. General study points: Reportedly, alpha-beta T cells present about two months post-transplant originated from several hundred expanded clones of graft origin. The authors attributed T-cell counts and diversity one year after transplant mostly to newly produced T cells.

This specimen was PBMCs, taken before TCRalphabeta/CD19-depleted stem cell transplant. The gene calls are TRBV7-2 and TRBJ2-3, with TRBD1 matching over 11 bases. The sequence was obtained from a child aged 2 to 15 with inherited bone marrow failure, due to receive a stem cell transplant. The CDR3 sequence: CASSADRGRTDTQYF. The CDR3 DNA reads as TGTGCCAGCAGCGCGGACAGGGGGCGCACAGATACGCAGTATTTT.